This T cell receptor beta chain was recorded in a study of blood T cell repertoires in COVID-19 (dated by TCRdb to 2018 to 2021). Looking at the study overall: Samples from collaborators originated in the United States, Italy and Spain and spanned both the acute and convalescent phases of COVID-19. The material from the prospective study consisted of cDNA or gDNA derived from T cells, B-cell-depleted T cells, or PBMCs. Subjects who had been exposed to COVID-19, were actively infected with it, or had recovered from it provided the deeply sampled blood TCRbeta repertoires that made up the dataset. A freely available public database, intended as a resource for researchers studying the immune response to SARS-CoV-2, is where the repertoires were released. Samples were obtained from the ongoing ImmuneRACE study (first 160 participants) and from over a thousand subjects provided by 6 global collaborators. The sample metadata nearly always contained a de-identified subject ID, COVID-19 status, age in years and sex. HLA class I and class II types, where available, came from metadata supplied by the sample provider rather than from assay-based typing. The paper as a whole reports these results and caveats: The quantity of clinical and demographic metadata differed by source and by participant and was supplied without curation.

Each collaborating institution followed its own protocols to collect whole blood in K2EDTA tubes. For TCRbeta analysis, collaborators shipped samples in one of three forms: frozen whole blood, isolated PBMCs, or DNA extracted from either of those sample types. The CDR3 holds 14 amino acids from the cysteine to the phenylalanine. Kept here is only the CDR3 DNA, which spans 42 bases and is read in frame from base 1. CDR1 and CDR2 were assigned from the germline V gene (reference sequence) as LNHDA and SQIVND. The V end loses 4 bases and the J end loses 6 bases, and a stretch of 15 bases separates them. Notes on this clone: Its antigen is still unknown. No per-base quality is available; no much larger clone lies one base away.

TCRbeta CDR3 regions were amplified from genomic DNA by means of the immunoSEQ Assay, a bias-controlled multiplex PCR. The authors processed their data as follows. Nucleated cell counts per sample were estimated from amplification of reference gene primers within the assay. To quantify the absolute abundance of each unique TCRbeta CDR3 rearrangement, sequence reads were collapsed and filtered. For each sample, productive Simpson clonality was calculated as the square root of Simpson's diversity index across productive rearrangements. TCRdb took this table from immuneACCESS and kept in-frame rearrangements with V and J called. Such tables lack part of the clones; where checked against another copy, unresolved V genes explain under half of the gap, and the rest is unexplained. V and J calls and clone size are copied from that table; D and trimming were computed from the DNA. The sample records 200,000 or so clones, roughly 80% of which are singletons. The ten largest clonotypes hold 8% to 13% of the sample.

The sequence came from a woman older than 75 with acute or convalescent COVID-19. The chain is made from TRBV19 and TRBJ1-2, and perhaps TRBD1 as D gene, on 6 matching bases. Sequenced sample: peripheral blood. The base sequence is TGTGCCAGTAGTACGCAGGGGACGAATGATGGCTACACCTTC. This codes for CASSTQGTNDGYTF.